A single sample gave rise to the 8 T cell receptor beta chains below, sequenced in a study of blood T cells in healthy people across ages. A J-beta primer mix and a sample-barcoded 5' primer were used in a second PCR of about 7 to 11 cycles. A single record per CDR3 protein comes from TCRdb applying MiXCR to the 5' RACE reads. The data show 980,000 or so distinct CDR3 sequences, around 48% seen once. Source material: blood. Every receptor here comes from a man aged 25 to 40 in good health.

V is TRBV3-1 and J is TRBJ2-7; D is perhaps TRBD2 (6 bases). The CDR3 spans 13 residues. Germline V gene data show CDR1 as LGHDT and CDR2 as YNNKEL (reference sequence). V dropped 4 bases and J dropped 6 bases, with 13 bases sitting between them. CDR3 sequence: CASSLPGTSEQYF. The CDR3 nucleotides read TGTGCCAGCAGCCTCCCCGGGACTTCCGAGCAGTACTTC.

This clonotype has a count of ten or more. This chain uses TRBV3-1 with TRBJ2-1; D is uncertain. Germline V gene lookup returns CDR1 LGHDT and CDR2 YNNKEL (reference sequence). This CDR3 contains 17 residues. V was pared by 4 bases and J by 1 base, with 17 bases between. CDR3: CASSRLESGESYNEQFF. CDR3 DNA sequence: TGTGCCAGCAGCCGCCTAGAGTCCGGTGAGTCCTACAATGAGCAGTTCTTC.

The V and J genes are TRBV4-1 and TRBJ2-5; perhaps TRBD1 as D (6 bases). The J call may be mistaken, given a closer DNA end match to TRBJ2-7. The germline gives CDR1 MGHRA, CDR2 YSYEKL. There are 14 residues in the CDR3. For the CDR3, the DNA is TGCGCCAGCAGCCAAGTCAATCTGGGGGCCGAGCAGTACTTC. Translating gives CASSQVNLGAEQYF.

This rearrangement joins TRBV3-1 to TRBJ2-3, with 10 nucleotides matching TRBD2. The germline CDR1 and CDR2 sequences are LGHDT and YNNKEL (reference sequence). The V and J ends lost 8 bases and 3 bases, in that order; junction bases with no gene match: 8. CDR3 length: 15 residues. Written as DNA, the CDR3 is TGTGCCAGCGGCCCTAGCGGGAGTCCAACAGATACGCAGTATTTT. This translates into CASGPSGSPTDTQYF.

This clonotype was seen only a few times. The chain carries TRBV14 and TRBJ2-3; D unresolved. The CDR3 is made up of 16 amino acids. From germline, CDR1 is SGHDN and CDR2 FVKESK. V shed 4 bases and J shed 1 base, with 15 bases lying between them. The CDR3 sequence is CASSPGTRFRTDTQYF. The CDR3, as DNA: TGTGCCAGCAGCCCCGGCACCCGATTCCGCACAGATACGCAGTATTTT.

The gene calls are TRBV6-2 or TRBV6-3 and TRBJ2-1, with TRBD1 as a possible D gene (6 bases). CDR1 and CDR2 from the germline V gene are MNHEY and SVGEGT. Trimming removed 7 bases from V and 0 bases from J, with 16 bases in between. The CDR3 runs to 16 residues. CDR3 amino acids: CASMGALLLSYNEQFF. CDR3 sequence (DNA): TGTGCCAGCATGGGGGCTTTATTACTCTCCTACAATGAGCAGTTCTTC.

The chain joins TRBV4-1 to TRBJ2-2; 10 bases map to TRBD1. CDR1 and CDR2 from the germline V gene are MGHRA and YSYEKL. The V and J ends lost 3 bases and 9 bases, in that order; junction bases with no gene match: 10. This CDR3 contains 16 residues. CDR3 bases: TGCGCCAGCAGCCAGGACCCGGGACAGGGGTTTCGGGAGCTGTTTTTT. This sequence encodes CASSQDPGQGFRELFF.

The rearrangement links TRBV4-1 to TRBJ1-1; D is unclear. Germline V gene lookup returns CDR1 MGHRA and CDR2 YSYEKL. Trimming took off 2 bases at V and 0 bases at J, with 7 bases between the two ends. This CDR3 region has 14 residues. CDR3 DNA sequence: TGCGCCAGCAGCCAACCAGACATGAACACTGAAGCTTTCTTT. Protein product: CASSQPDMNTEAFF.